Reported below is one T cell receptor (beta chain). This clonotype occurred many times. Its antigen is unknown. Base-call qualities are not available, and no considerably larger clone is one nucleotide away. Receptors were amplified or captured by multiplex PCR. The reads were generated on an Illumina HiSeq 4000. To build TCR beta libraries, CDR3 regions were amplified by Arm-PCR using iRepertoire HTBI primers. Before sequencing, the PCR products underwent gel purification. The study's own analysis went as follows. Gene usage analysis of CDR3 amino acid clonotypes used the 62 TRBV and some 13 TRBJ segments found across samples. COPE and FqMerger were used to merge filtered high-quality paired reads into contigs. BLAST was used to align contigs to the IMGT TRBV, TRBD and TRBJ reference genes, and CDR3 was defined following IMGT. Any clonotype with a frequency above 0.1% was counted as a highly expanded clone. Shannon entropy was used to measure repertoire diversity, and the Gini coefficient was used to measure V-J evenness. Public clonotypes were defined as clonotypes shared by more than one individual. TCRdb cleaned the public reads at Q25 with fastp, built clones with MiXCR and kept in-frame beta chains. Each entry is one CDR3 protein sequence, shown with its most common DNA and genes. TCRdb's processing, not the authors', yielded these V and J calls. The sample table lists around 470,000 distinct CDR3 sequences, about 14% of them with a count of one. Approximately 17% of the sample goes to the ten largest clones.

V is trimmed back by 4 bases and J by 5 bases, and the junction contains 5 bases that no gene match accounts for. From the cysteine up to the phenylalanine, the CDR3 has a length of 13 residues. Only the CDR3 region is kept as DNA, spanning 39 bases read in frame from base 1. CDR1 and CDR2 are read off the germline V gene as SGHRS and YFSETQ. These data belong to a study of regulatory T cells in long-lasting Graves disease (dated by TCRdb to about 2021). Turning to the overall study: Antithyroid drugs had been taken for less than 3 months by newly diagnosed Graves' disease patients. Peripheral blood TCR sequencing and RNA sequencing compared persistent Graves' disease patients with newly diagnosed Graves' disease patients. The study was registered as a clinical trial and conducted in China. TCR sequencing covered 13 persistent and roughly 20 newly diagnosed Graves' disease patients, around 33 samples in total. The paper's findings and limits, for the study overall: Patients with persistent disease shared more public clonotypes (roughly 2,900) than newly diagnosed patients did (approximately 1,000). The authors noted that the small sample size was a limitation that may lower accuracy. Only the TCR beta chain was sequenced and analyzed. Lower TCR Shannon entropy and fewer highly expanded clones were observed in persistent Graves' disease patients than in newly diagnosed patients, which suggested clonal expansion. Preferential use of TRBV28, TRBJ1-2 and TRBJ2-5 was observed in persistent disease, whereas TRBV20-1 and TRBJ2-1 were favored in newly diagnosed disease. Because the primary lesion, thyroid tissue, could not be accessed, the study looked at peripheral blood alone.

The sample's time point label, decoded: newly diagnosed GD, antithyroid drugs for less than 3 months. RNA was extracted from PBMCs in TRIzol for both TCR sequencing and RNA sequencing. The diagnosis of Graves' disease followed American Thyroid Association guidelines. The patients came from an endocrinology department in Xi'an, China. From each patient, approximately 9.9 milliliters of peripheral blood was collected into an EDTA anticoagulant tube. Ficoll Paque Plus density gradient separation was used to isolate PBMCs, and no additional T cell sorting was done. An Agilent 2100 Bioanalyzer and agarose gel were used to assess RNA quality, and a NanoDrop 2000 was used to measure RNA concentration. These same records also appear under a second study, on T cells in Graves' hyperthyroidism and ophthalmopathy. The second study reports: Stable Graves' hyperthyroidism was defined as no progression to ophthalmopathy during 18 months of follow-up. Hyperthyroidism patients were newly diagnosed, with disease duration under 2 months, and aged 18 to 65 years. Patients with uncontrolled infections, other autoimmune diseases, pregnancy or lactation were excluded. Diagnoses relied on clinical symptoms, serum thyroxine and TRAb, thyroid ultrasound and orbital computed tomography. For the first round of RT-PCR on the TCR CDR3, the HTBI primer set was used together with the Qiagen OneStep RT-PCR kit. Most expanded thyroid clonotypes (frequency above 0.001) were also found in blood, which suggests that blood repertoires may mirror thyroid immune responses. A 13 V-J signature model separated ophthalmopathy from stable hyperthyroidism, with 87.88% sensitivity and about 81% specificity in cross-validation and 80%/75% in testing. In validation, the model predicted progression to ophthalmopathy a median of 6.5 months before onset, with roughly 70% sensitivity and about 72% specificity. A discovery cohort of roughly 100 patients, 43 with Graves' ophthalmopathy and 55 to 60 with stable Graves' hyperthyroidism, was used to find distinguishing TCR V-J signatures. An independent validation cohort of around 19 hyperthyroidism patients and 17 patients who later progressed to ophthalmopathy tested prospective prediction of ophthalmopathy. The 90 or so discovery patients were randomly split 7:3 into training and test sets. In more than 5 Graves' hyperthyroidism patients, the study also compared T-cell repertoires from thyroid tissue with T-cell repertoires from blood. Following sampling, methimazole starting at 30 mg daily was given to hyperthyroidism patients, and high-dose intravenous methylprednisolone was given to ophthalmopathy patients. Libraries were constructed in a second round of multiplex PCR, after which size selection and purification were performed. The libraries were sequenced on an Illumina HiSeq2000 using paired-end 100 bp reads. Raw data were processed with SOAPnuke, discarding reads with adapters, uncalled bases, mean Phred below 15, or no exact constant-primer or identifier match. COPE v1.2.5 was used to merge high-quality paired reads, and clonotypes were defined as unique nucleotide sequences. MiTCR v1.1 was used to align clonotypes to the IMGT TRBV, TRBD and TRBJ reference segments. The analysis was restricted to V-J combinations with a frequency above 0.0001, which together covered 99% to 99.2% of the repertoires. The TCS score was defined as the ratio of F50 (clonal expansion) to E x V (chaos), calculated using BLOSUM62-based TCRdist between CDR3 peptides within each V-J. Welch's t-statistics and random forest reduced around 550 V-J features to 10 to 15, which were used in a naive Bayes classifier (R e1071). Sample size was not statistically predetermined, and blinding of investigators to group allocation was not performed. According to the paper, TCR Vbeta CDR3 sequencing was carried out on over 130 peripheral blood samples, which came from more than 40 ophthalmopathy, around 75 hyperthyroidism and roughly 17 progressor patients.

The sequencing used peripheral blood mononuclear cells (PBMCs), collected at new diagnosis, from a patient treated with antithyroid drugs. This clonotype originated in a woman aged 45-65 years with Graves disease. Donor details come from another sample of the same person, matched by shared clones. The chain employs TRBV5-1 and TRBJ1-1; 7 of the junction bases match TRBD1. This receptor has the CDR3 CASSVEQGTEAFF. The DNA sequence reads TGCGCCAGCAGCGTGGAACAGGGGACTGAAGCTTTCTTT.